The 21 T cell receptor beta chains given below trace back to one sample, sequenced in a study of Graves' ophthalmopathy and Graves' hyperthyroidism. Beta-chain TCR CDR3 regions were amplified from RNA transcripts. Investigators did first-round RT-PCR with HTBI primers, then second-round multiplex PCR. TCRdb itself ran the multiplex PCR reads through MiXCR, one entry per CDR3 protein. Of roughly 220,000 distinct CDR3 sequences in the sample, around 50% were seen once. Sequencing was carried out using peripheral blood. The receptor source for this set is an adult man with Graves' ophthalmopathy.

The chain combines TRBV6-5 with TRBJ1-1; 8 bases align to TRBD1. J lost 0 bases, V lost 0 bases, and 9 bases had no gene match. This CDR3 spans 18 amino acids. CDR1 MNHEY and CDR2 SVGAGI come from the germline V gene. The CDR3: CASSYSERQGSMNTEAFF. The CDR3 coding sequence is TGTGCCAGCAGTTACTCGGAAAGACAGGGGTCAATGAACACTGAAGCTTTCTTT.

J is TRBJ1-1 and V is TRBV6-6; possibly TRBD1 for D (5 bases). The CDR3 covers 14 residues. Per germline, CDR1 MNHNY and CDR2 SVGAGI (reference sequence). Trimming shortened V by 3 bases and J by 4 bases, and 12 bases separated the two germline ends. The CDR3 is CASSYTGGTTEAFF. The CDR3 coding sequence is TGTGCCAGCAGTTATACAGGTGGAACCACTGAAGCTTTCTTT.

The V gene is TRBV28, the J gene TRBJ2-3; D remains ambiguous. Germline CDR1 reads MDHEN; CDR2 reads SYDVKM. V was trimmed by 5 bases and J by 5 bases, leaving 8 bases between them. The CDR3 has 12 amino acids. CDR3 bases: TGTGCCAGCAGTCCGAGAGGAGATACGCAGTATTTT. Translated, it gives CASSPRGDTQYF.

This clonotype has only one observation. The final CDR3 position lacks the conserved phenylalanine or tryptophan, pointing to a likely read error. This chain joins TRBV20-1 and TRBJ2-7; 7 nucleotides agree with TRBD1. This CDR3 region has 11 residues. J lost 5 bases, V lost 7 bases, and 5 bases had no gene match. CDR1 is DFQATT, CDR2 SNEGSKA, per germline (reference sequence). CDR3 region: CSVGGMNEQYL. CDR3 sequence (DNA): TGCAGTGTAGGGGGCATGAACGAGCAGTACCTC.

V gene TRBV20-1 combines with J gene TRBJ2-7; the match to TRBD2 covers 16 bases. The junction had 5 bases not matched to a gene; V was cut back by 6 bases and J by 3 bases. There are 15 residues in the CDR3. The V gene's germline CDR1 is DFQATT and CDR2 SNEGSKA (reference sequence). The CDR3 spells CSAGTSGGAHYEQYF. The DNA of the CDR3 is TGCAGTGCCGGGACTAGCGGGGGGGCTCACTACGAGCAGTACTTC.

This clonotype was found a few times. The chain uses TRBV2 and TRBJ1-2, with D maybe TRBD1 (5 bases). Germline V gene lookup returns CDR1 SNHLY and CDR2 FYNNEI. V was cut by 2 bases and J by 6 bases, with 19 bases left in between. The CDR3 extends over 16 amino acids. CDR3 coding DNA: TGTGCCAGCAGTGAATTCTCCGGGTGGGGGTCCCATGGCTACACCTTC. Translation gives CASSEFSGWGSHGYTF.

This sequence joins TRBV6-6 and TRBJ1-2; a possible D gene is TRBD1 (5 bases). The CDR3 length is 14 residues. Germline assignment: CDR1 MNHNY and CDR2 SVGAGI (reference sequence). V lost 8 bases, J lost 3 bases, and 16 bases lay in between. The CDR3 sequence: CASLQRGLDYGYTF. In DNA, the CDR3 is TGTGCCAGCCTCCAAAGGGGATTAGACTATGGCTACACCTTC.

The J gene is TRBJ1-4, the V gene TRBV12-3 or TRBV12-4; tentative D call: TRBD1 (6 bases). The CDR3 length is 15 residues. V was trimmed by 6 bases and J by 8 bases, leaving 19 bases between them. The CDR3 sequence is CASSSQGYQEEKLFF. In DNA, the CDR3 is TGTGCCAGCAGCTCACAGGGTTACCAAGAGGAAAAACTGTTTTTT.

This clonotype has a handful of counts. Mismatch with germline at one junction end may stem from a read error. The rearrangement links TRBV7-3 to TRBJ2-5, with 8 bases fitting TRBD1. The germline V gene has CDR1 SGHTA and CDR2 FQGTGA. The CDR3 runs to 15 residues. CDR3 nucleotides: TGTGCCAGCAGCTTAATGCAGGGGGCAGGAGAGACCCAGTACTTT. It specifies CASSLMQGAGETQYF.

In its sample, this clonotype was seen a few times. V is TRBV7-2 and J is TRBJ1-5, with D possibly matching TRBD1 (6 bases). V lost 5 bases, J lost 7 bases, and 21 bases lay in between. Looked up from germline, CDR1 is SGHTA and CDR2 is FQGNSA. The CDR3 covers 16 residues. The chain's CDR3 is CASSQDWKQGGQPQHF. Here the CDR3 DNA reads TGTGCCAGCAGCCAAGATTGGAAACAGGGCGGCCAGCCCCAGCATTTT.

This chain uses TRBV5-1 with TRBJ2-7; D is perhaps TRBD1 or TRBD2 (7 bases each). Trimming pared 4 bases from V and 4 bases from J, leaving 21 bases between. The CDR3 has 16 amino acids. Per the germline V gene, CDR1 is SGHRS and CDR2 is YFSETQ. CDR3 protein: CASSQRQGGFGYEQYF. CDR3 DNA sequence: TGCGCCAGCAGCCAAAGACAGGGAGGGTTCGGGTACGAGCAGTACTTC.

The chain recombines TRBV6-5 with TRBJ1-6, with 7 bases that match TRBD1. The CDR3 spans 14 residues. Trimming removed 6 bases from V and 8 bases from J; junction bases left unmatched: 7. Per germline, CDR1 MNHEY and CDR2 SVGAGI. The CDR3 sequence is CASRPTGIDSPLHF. The CDR3 nucleotides are TGTGCCAGCAGACCGACAGGGATTGATTCACCCCTCCACTTT.

Only a few counts were recorded for this clonotype. V gene TRBV12-5 combines with J gene TRBJ1-1; D gene unclear. Germline V gives CDR1 LGHNT, CDR2 FRNRAP. The CDR3 is 14 residues long. V gave up 3 bases and J gave up 5 bases, with 13 bases separating them. The CDR3 sequence: CASGFMGSETEAFF. CDR3 coding DNA: TGTGCTAGTGGTTTTATGGGGAGTGAAACTGAAGCTTTCTTT.

This clonotype was found a few times. The chain has TRBV7-2 and TRBJ2-2; the D is unclear. The length of the CDR3 is 14 residues. V was pared by 1 base and J by 1 base, with 4 bases between. The germline V gene has CDR1 SGHTA and CDR2 FQGNSA. The DNA of the CDR3 is TGTGCCAGCAGCTTAGAAATGAACACCGGGGAGCTGTTTTTT. Its translation is CASSLEMNTGELFF.

The V call is TRBV7-9, the J call TRBJ1-3, with TRBD1 matching over 7 bases. The CDR3 runs to 16 residues. Germline trimming cut 2 bases from V and 4 bases from J; bases unmatched to any gene: 8. CDR1 SEHNR and CDR2 FQNEAQ come from the germline V gene (reference sequence). The DNA of the CDR3 is TGTGCCAGCAGCTTACTACCAGGGGGGTACGGAAACACCATATATTTT. This gives the protein CASSLLPGGYGNTIYF. Full variable domain (missing parts from reference TRBV7-9 and TRBJ1-3): DTGVSQNPRHKITKRGQNVTFRCDPISEHNRLYWYRQTLGQGPEFLTYFQNEAQLEKSRLLSDRFSAERPKGSFSTLEIQRTEQGDSAMYLCASSLLPGGYGNTIYFGEGSWLTVV.

J is TRBJ2-5 and V is TRBV7-9, with TRBD1 matching over 10 bases. J was trimmed by 5 bases and V by 1 base; bases with no gene match: 4. From germline, CDR1 is SEHNR and CDR2 FQNEAQ (reference sequence). This CDR3 is 15 amino acids long. Here the CDR3 reads CASSLGWTGGETQYF. The CDR3 region has the DNA TGTGCCAGCAGCTTAGGGTGGACAGGGGGGGAGACCCAGTACTTC. Using reference TRBV7-9 and TRBJ2-5 for the parts outside the CDR3, the full variable domain is DTGVSQNPRHKITKRGQNVTFRCDPISEHNRLYWYRQTLGQGPEFLTYFQNEAQLEKSRLLSDRFSAERPKGSFSTLEIQRTEQGDSAMYLCASSLGWTGGETQYFGPGTRLLVL.

The chain employs TRBV7-2 and TRBJ1-1; D gene uncertain. V gave up 3 bases and J gave up 8 bases, with 13 bases separating them. This CDR3 contains 13 residues. Germline values: CDR1 SGHTA, CDR2 FQGNSA. The CDR3 sequence is CASSFRAVGEAFF. The CDR3 DNA reads as TGTGCCAGCAGCTTCCGGGCGGTCGGGGAAGCTTTCTTT.

This clonotype came up a few times. The chain links TRBV6-5 to TRBJ2-7; a weak D match, TRBD1 (6 bases). V gave up 6 bases and J gave up 3 bases, with 24 bases separating them. Germline lookup yields CDR1 MNHEY and CDR2 SVGAGI. This CDR3 has 17 amino acids. CDR3 amino acids: CASREIRSPKGVYEQYF. The CDR3 DNA is TGTGCCAGCAGAGAAATCCGGTCGCCTAAGGGGGTCTACGAGCAGTACTTC.

V is TRBV29-1 and J is TRBJ2-5; possible D gene TRBD1, 6 bases. Looked up from germline, CDR1 is SQVTM and CDR2 is ANQGSEA. Trimming shortened V by 6 bases and J by 1 base, and 18 bases separated the two germline ends. The CDR3 is made up of 15 amino acids. Here the CDR3 DNA reads TGCAGCGTCGTTGGGGACACGACCAGCCAAGAGACCCAGTACTTC. Its protein product is CSVVGDTTSQETQYF.

This rearrangement joins TRBV5-8 to TRBJ1-5; D gene uncertain. With 4 bases removed from V and 4 bases from J, the gap between germline ends came to 12 bases. The CDR3 runs to 14 residues. From germline, CDR1 is SGHTS and CDR2 YDEGEE. The CDR3, as DNA: TGTGCCAGCAGCCAAGATGCGGTAAATCAGCCCCAGCATTTT. It encodes CASSQDAVNQPQHF.

The count of this clonotype is one. The V and J genes are TRBV29-1 and TRBJ1-1; maybe TRBD1 (5 bases). Germline V lookup: CDR1 SQVTM, CDR2 ANQGSEA. The V end was cut by 4 bases, the J end by 1 base, with 13 bases between. The CDR3 loop spans 14 amino acids. The DNA for the CDR3 is TGCAGCGTTGCGGGCAGGGTAGGGAACACTGAAGCTTTCTTT. This gives the protein CSVAGRVGNTEAFF.